This T cell receptor (beta chain) was observed in a study of long-term antiretroviral therapy in people with HIV. Worth noting for this clone: Its antigen is not identified.

V gave up 4 bases and J gave up 0 bases, with 13 bases separating them. The CDR3 extends over 15 amino acids. Germline CDR1 and CDR2: SGHNT and YYREEE (reference sequence). Researchers report immunoSEQ v3.0 was run at survey level. Here immunoSEQ multiplex PCR was the method, and the copy in TCRdb shows in-frame clones only, minus some. Of 42,000 or so clones detected, more than 80% appear once; the ten largest clones hold 4.5% to 7%. Study conclusions and caveats: Versus controls, repertoires in people with HIV had narrower CDR3 length ranges.

The clonotype was recovered from a woman in her forties or fifties with HIV. The chain links TRBV5-4 to TRBJ1-1; the D gene is possibly TRBD1 (6 bases). This material consisted of unsorted PBMCs, taken 3.1 years after starting antiretroviral therapy. CDR3 residues: CASSPRDTLNTEAFF. CDR3 in DNA: TGTGCCAGCAGCCCCAGGGACACCTTGAACACTGAAGCTTTCTTT.